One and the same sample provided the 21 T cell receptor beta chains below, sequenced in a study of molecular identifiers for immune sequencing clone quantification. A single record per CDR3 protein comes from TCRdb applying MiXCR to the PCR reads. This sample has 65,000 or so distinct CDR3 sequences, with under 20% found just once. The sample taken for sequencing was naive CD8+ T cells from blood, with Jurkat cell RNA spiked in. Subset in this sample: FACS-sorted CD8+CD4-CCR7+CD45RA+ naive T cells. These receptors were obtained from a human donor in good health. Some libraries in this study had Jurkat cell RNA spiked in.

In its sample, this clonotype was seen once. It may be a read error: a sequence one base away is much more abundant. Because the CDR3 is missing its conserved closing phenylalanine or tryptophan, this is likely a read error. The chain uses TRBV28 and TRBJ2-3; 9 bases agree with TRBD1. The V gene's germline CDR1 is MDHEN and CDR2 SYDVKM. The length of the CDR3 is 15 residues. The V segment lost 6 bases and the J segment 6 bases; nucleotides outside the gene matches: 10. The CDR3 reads CASSPRTGALDTQYL. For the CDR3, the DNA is TGTGCCAGCAGCCCCCGGACAGGGGCTTTGGATACGCAGTATCTT.

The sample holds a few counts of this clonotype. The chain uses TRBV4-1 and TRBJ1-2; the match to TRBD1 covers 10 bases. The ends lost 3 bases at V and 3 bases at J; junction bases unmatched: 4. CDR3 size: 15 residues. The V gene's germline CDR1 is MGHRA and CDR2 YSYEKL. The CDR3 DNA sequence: TGCGCCAGCAGCCAGGTTGGGACAGGGGACTATGGCTACACCTTC. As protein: CASSQVGTGDYGYTF.

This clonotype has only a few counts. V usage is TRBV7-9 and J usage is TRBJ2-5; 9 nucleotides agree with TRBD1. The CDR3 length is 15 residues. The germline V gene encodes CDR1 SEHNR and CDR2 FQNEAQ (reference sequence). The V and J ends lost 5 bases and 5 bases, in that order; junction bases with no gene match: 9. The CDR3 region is CASSGAQGAMETQYF. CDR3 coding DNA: TGTGCCAGCAGCGGCGCACAGGGGGCTATGGAGACCCAGTACTTC.

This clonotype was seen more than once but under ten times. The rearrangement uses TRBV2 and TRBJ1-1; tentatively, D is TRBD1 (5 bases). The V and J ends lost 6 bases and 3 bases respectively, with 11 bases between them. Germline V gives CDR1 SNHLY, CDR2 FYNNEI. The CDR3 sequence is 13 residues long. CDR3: CASRRGVDTEAFF. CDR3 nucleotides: TGTGCCAGCAGGAGGGGTGTTGACACTGAAGCTTTCTTT.

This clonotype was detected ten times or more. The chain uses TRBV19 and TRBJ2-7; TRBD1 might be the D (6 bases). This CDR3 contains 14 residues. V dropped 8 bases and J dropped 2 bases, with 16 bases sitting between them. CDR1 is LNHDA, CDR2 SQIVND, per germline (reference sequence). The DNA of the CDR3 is TGTGCCAGTCCCCGGTACGGGACACCCTACGAGCAGTACTTC. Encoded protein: CASPRYGTPYEQYF. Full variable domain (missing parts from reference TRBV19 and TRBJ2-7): DGGITQSPKYLFRKEGQNVTLSCEQNLNHDAMYWYRQDPGQGLRLIYYSQIVNDFQKGDIAEGYSVSREKKESFPLTVTSAQKNPTAFYLCASPRYGTPYEQYFGPGTRLTVT.

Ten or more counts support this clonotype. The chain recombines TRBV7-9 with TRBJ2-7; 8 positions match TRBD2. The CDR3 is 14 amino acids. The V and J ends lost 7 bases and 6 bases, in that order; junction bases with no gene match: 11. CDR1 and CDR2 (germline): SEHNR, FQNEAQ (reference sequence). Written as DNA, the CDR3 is TGTGCCAGCACCCAACCGGGAGGGTCGGGCGAGCAGTACTTC. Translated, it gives CASTQPGGSGEQYF. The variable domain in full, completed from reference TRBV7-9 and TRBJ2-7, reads DTGVSQNPRHKITKRGQNVTFRCDPISEHNRLYWYRQTLGQGPEFLTYFQNEAQLEKSRLLSDRFSAERPKGSFSTLEIQRTEQGDSAMYLCASTQPGGSGEQYFGPGTRLTVT.

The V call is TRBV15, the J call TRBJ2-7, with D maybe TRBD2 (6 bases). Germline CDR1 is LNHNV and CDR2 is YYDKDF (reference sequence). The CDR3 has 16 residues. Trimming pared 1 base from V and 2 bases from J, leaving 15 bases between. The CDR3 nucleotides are TGTGCCACCAGCAGAGTGGTCGAGCGGGCGCCCTACGAGCAGTACTTC. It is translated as CATSRVVERAPYEQYF. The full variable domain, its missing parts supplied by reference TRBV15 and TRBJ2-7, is DAMVIQNPRYQVTQFGKPVTLSCSQTLNHNVMYWYQQKSSQAPKLLFHYYDKDFNNEADTPDNFQSRRPNTSFCFLDIRSPGLGDTAMYLCATSRVVERAPYEQYFGPGTRLTVT.

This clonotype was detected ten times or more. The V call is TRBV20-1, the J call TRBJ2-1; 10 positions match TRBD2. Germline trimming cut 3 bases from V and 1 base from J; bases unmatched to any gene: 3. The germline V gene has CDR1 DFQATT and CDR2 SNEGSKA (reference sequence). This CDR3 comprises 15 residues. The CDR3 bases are TGCAGTGCTAGTCTAGCGGGAGTTTCCTACAATGAGCAGTTCTTC. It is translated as CSASLAGVSYNEQFF.

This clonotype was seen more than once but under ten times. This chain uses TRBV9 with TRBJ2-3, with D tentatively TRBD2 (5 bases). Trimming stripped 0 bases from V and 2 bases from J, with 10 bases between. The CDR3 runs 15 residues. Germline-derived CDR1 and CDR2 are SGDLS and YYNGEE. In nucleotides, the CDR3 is TGTGCCAGCAGCGTAGCTGCGGGTTACACAGATACGCAGTATTTT. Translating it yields CASSVAAGYTDTQYF.

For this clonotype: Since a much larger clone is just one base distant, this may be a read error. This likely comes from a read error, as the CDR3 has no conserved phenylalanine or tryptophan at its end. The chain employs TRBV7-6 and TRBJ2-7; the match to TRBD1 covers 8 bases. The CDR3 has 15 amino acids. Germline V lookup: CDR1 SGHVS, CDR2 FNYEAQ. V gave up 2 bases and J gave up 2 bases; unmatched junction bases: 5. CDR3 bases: TGTGCCAGCAGCTTATTAGGGACAGGTACCTACGAGCAGTACCTC. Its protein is CASSLLGTGTYEQYL.

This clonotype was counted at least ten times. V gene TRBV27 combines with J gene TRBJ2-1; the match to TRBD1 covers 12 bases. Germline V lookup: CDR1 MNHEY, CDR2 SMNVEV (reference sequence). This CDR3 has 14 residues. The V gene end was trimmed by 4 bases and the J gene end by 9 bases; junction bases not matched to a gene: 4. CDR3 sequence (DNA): TGTGCCAGCAGTTGGGGACAGGGGGCGACTGAGCAGTTCTTC. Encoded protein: CASSWGQGATEQFF.

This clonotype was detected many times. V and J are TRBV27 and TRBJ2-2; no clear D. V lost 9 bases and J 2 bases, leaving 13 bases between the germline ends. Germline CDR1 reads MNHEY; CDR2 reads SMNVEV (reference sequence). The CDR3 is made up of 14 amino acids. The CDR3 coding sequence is TGTGCCAGTACTCGGGCCCATAACACCGGGGAGCTGTTTTTT. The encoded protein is CASTRAHNTGELFF.

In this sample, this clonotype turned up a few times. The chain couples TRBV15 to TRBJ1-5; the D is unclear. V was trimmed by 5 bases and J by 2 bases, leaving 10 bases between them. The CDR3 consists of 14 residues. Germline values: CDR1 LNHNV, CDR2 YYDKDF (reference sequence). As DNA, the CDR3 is TGTGCCACCAGCTGGGTAGTAGGCAATCAGCCCCAGCATTTT. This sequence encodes CATSWVVGNQPQHF.

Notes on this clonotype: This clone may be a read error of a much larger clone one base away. This CDR3 is CASSSRRLADTEAFF. The CDR3 DNA follows: TGTGCCAGCAGCTCTCGCCGGCTGGCGGACACTGAAGCTTTCTTT. The gene calls are TRBV5-6 and TRBJ1-1; D is ambiguous. With 3 bases removed from V and 3 bases from J, the gap between germline ends came to 15 bases. CDR3 length: 15 amino acids. Germline V gene lookup returns CDR1 SGHDT and CDR2 YYEEEE.

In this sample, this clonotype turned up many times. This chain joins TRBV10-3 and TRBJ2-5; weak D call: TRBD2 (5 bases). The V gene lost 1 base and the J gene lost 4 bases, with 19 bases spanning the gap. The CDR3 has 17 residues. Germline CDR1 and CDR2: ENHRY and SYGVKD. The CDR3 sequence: CAISELGALGLGETQYF. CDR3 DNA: TGTGCCATCAGTGAGTTGGGAGCCTTGGGATTAGGAGAGACCCAGTACTTC.

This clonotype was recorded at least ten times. CDR3 amino acids: CASSFSATWEQYF. DNA of the CDR3: TGTGCCAGCAGTTTCTCTGCAACTTGGGAGCAGTACTTC. The rearrangement links TRBV28 to TRBJ2-7; the D is unclear. The germline V gene encodes CDR1 MDHEN and CDR2 SYDVKM. This CDR3 is built from 13 residues. Trimming pared 3 bases from V and 7 bases from J, leaving 13 bases between.

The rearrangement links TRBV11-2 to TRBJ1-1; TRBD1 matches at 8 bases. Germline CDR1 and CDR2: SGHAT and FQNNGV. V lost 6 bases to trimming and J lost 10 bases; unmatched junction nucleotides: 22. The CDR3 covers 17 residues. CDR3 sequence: CASRPGQGAMELAAAFF. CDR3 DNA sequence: TGTGCCAGCAGACCTGGTCAGGGGGCGATGGAGTTAGCCGCAGCTTTCTTT.

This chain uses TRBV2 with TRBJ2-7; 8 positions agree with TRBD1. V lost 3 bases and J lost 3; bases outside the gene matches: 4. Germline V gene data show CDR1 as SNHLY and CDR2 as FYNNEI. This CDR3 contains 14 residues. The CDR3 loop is CASSERTGNYEQYF. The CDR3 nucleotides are TGTGCCAGCAGTGAGAGGACAGGGAACTACGAGCAGTACTTC.

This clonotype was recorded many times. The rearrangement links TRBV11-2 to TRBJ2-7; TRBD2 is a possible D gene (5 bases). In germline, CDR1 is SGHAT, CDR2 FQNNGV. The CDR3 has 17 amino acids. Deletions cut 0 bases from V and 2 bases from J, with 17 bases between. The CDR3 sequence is CASSLEVWGDTPYEQYF. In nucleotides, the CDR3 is TGTGCCAGCAGCTTAGAGGTGTGGGGAGACACTCCCTACGAGCAGTACTTC.

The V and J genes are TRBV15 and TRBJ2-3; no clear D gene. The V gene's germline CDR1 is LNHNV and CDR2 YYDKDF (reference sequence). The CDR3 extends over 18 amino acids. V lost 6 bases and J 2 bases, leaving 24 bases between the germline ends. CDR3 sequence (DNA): TGTGCCACCAGAGCCGCCGCCGGGCCATACGAGGTCACAGATACGCAGTATTTT. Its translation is CATRAAAGPYEVTDTQYF.

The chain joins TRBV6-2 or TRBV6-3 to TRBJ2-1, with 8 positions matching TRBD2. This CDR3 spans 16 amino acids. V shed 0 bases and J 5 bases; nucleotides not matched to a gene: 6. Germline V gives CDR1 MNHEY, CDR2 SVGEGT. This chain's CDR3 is CASSYSLAGFNNEQFF. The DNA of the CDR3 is TGTGCCAGCAGTTACTCTTTAGCGGGATTCAACAATGAGCAGTTCTTC.